One and the same sample provided the 22 T cell receptor beta chains below, sequenced in a study of T-cell reconstitution after alpha-beta-depleted transplantation in children. Preparing the TCRbeta library involved the use of unique molecular identifiers. TCRdb called the PCR reads again in MiXCR, with one record for every CDR3 protein. Here the sample spans around 530,000 distinct CDR3 sequences, roughly 33% being singletons. Sequenced material: PBMCs from the stem cell graft donor, taken from the stem cell graft. These TCRs come from a human donor who donated a stem cell graft to a child with aplastic anemia.

The gene calls are TRBV5-6 and TRBJ1-1; 7 bases line up with TRBD1. The ends lost 0 bases at V and 5 bases at J; junction bases unmatched: 4. The CDR3 covers 14 residues. Per the germline V gene, CDR1 is SGHDT and CDR2 is YYEEEE. The CDR3 spells CASSLGQGETEAFF. CDR3 DNA: TGTGCCAGCAGCTTGGGGCAGGGGGAGACTGAAGCTTTCTTT.

V is TRBV28 and J is TRBJ2-2; D might be TRBD1 (5 bases). The ends were cut back, 3 bases at V and 3 bases at J, with 11 bases in the middle. The germline V gene encodes CDR1 MDHEN and CDR2 SYDVKM. This CDR3 has 15 residues. The DNA of the CDR3 is TGTGCCAGCAGTTTGTTGCAGGGCGACACCGGGGAGCTGTTTTTT. This translates into CASSLLQGDTGELFF.

This chain links TRBV2 with TRBJ1-1; D remains unclear. The V end lost 7 bases, the J end lost 0 bases, and 12 bases lay between the germline ends. CDR3 length equals 14 residues. Germline loops: CDR1 SNHLY, CDR2 FYNNEI. The CDR3 nucleotides read TGTGCCAGCACCGCTAGCAGCATGAACACTGAAGCTTTCTTT. Translation: CASTASSMNTEAFF.

The chain recombines TRBV27 with TRBJ2-7; TRBD2 might be the D (6 bases). Germline V gene data show CDR1 as MNHEY and CDR2 as SMNVEV (reference sequence). The ends were cut back, 8 bases at V and 4 bases at J, with 12 bases in the middle. The CDR3 runs to 12 residues. Written as DNA, the CDR3 is TGTGCCAGCGGCCACGGGGGTTACGAGCAGTACTTC. It translates to CASGHGGYEQYF.

This clonotype was picked up a small number of times. This chain uses TRBV15 with TRBJ1-1, with a possible D match to TRBD1 (6 bases). Germline-derived CDR1 and CDR2 are LNHNV and YYDKDF (reference sequence). The CDR3 spans 15 residues. V was shortened by 6 bases and J by 6 bases, with 20 bases between the two germline ends. The CDR3 loop reads CATSRDGTRGAEAFF. CDR3 DNA sequence: TGTGCCACCAGTCGGGACGGGACAAGGGGCGCTGAAGCTTTCTTT.

This sequence joins TRBV3-1 and TRBJ2-5; 7 nucleotides line up with TRBD1. CDR1 is LGHDT, CDR2 YNNKEL, per germline (reference sequence). CDR3 size: 15 residues. The V gene end was trimmed by 2 bases and the J gene end by 1 base; junction bases not matched to a gene: 4. The CDR3 coding sequence is TGTGCCAGCAGCCAAAAAGGGACAGCCCAAGAGACCCAGTACTTC. Residues: CASSQKGTAQETQYF.

The chain combines TRBV29-1 with TRBJ2-1; D call uncertain. CDR1 is SQVTM and CDR2 is ANQGSEA in the germline V gene. V dropped 6 bases and J dropped 0 bases, with 15 bases sitting between them. The CDR3 has 15 amino acids. This CDR3 reads CSVAKARTSYNEQFF. The CDR3 coding sequence is TGCAGCGTCGCTAAAGCACGTACCTCCTACAATGAGCAGTTCTTC.

V and J are TRBV10-3 and TRBJ2-7, with a possible D match to TRBD1 (5 bases). V shed 10 bases and J shed 1 base, with 17 bases lying between them. In germline, CDR1 is ENHRY, CDR2 SYGVKD. CDR3 length: 14 residues. The CDR3 DNA reads as TGTGCCAGTTCTGAAGTGACAGTGTCCTACGAGCAGTACTTC. This encodes CASSEVTVSYEQYF.

For the CDR3, the DNA is TGCGCCAGCAGCTTATCACAGCCCAACACCGGGGAGCTGTTTTTT. Amino acids: CASSLSQPNTGELFF. This rearrangement joins TRBV5-1 to TRBJ2-2; unclear D gene. This CDR3 is built from 15 residues. Germline CDR1 is SGHRS and CDR2 is YFSETQ. V was cut by 2 bases and J by 2 bases, with 10 bases left in between.

This chain links TRBV12-5 with TRBJ2-1, with TRBD1 identical over 10 bases. Losses at the gene ends were 3 bases for V and 7 bases for J; bases not matched to a gene: 6. Germline CDR1 is LGHNT and CDR2 is FRNRAP. CDR3 length: 15 residues. CDR3 loop: CASGFTGQGRNEQFF. CDR3 nucleotides: TGTGCTAGTGGTTTCACGGGACAGGGGAGGAATGAGCAGTTCTTC.

This clonotype came up a few times. The V gene is TRBV7-9, the J gene TRBJ2-2, with D perhaps TRBD1 (6 bases). The CDR3 has 14 amino acids. Germline V gene data show CDR1 as SEHNR and CDR2 as FQNEAQ (reference sequence). With 7 bases removed from V and 10 bases from J, the gap between germline ends came to 19 bases. CDR3 amino acids: CASIPSWGPEELFF. CDR3 coding DNA: TGTGCCAGCATCCCGTCCTGGGGGCCTGAGGAGCTGTTTTTT.

CDR3 region: CACTRSLNTEAFF. The CDR3 region has the DNA TGTGCCTGCACAAGGTCTTTGAACACTGAAGCTTTCTTT. The rearrangement uses TRBV3-1 and TRBJ1-1; no reliable D call. From germline, CDR1 is LGHDT and CDR2 YNNKEL (reference sequence). V gave up 11 bases and J gave up 0 bases, with 13 bases separating them. The CDR3 covers 13 residues.

The chain links TRBV7-2 to TRBJ2-3, with D unresolved. The CDR3 contains 15 residues. Trimming took off 5 bases at V and 2 bases at J, with 14 bases between the two ends. Germline-derived CDR1 and CDR2 are SGHTA and FQGNSA. CDR3 protein: CASSDNSRSTDTQYF. The CDR3 DNA sequence: TGTGCCAGCAGCGACAACTCGAGATCCACAGATACGCAGTATTTT.

This clonotype was seen only once. The chain joins TRBV28 to TRBJ2-1; 8 bases fit TRBD1. This CDR3 region has 16 residues. Germline V gene lookup returns CDR1 MDHEN and CDR2 SYDVKM. The V segment lost 5 bases and the J segment 1 base; nucleotides outside the gene matches: 7. The CDR3 loop is CASSEDGQGSYNEQFF. The DNA for the CDR3 is TGTGCCAGCAGTGAGGATGGACAGGGATCCTACAATGAGCAGTTCTTC.

This clonotype was observed once. The CDR3 DNA sequence: TGTGCCAGCAGGAGGAATCTCCCAGGAGAGACCCAGTACTTC. Its protein is CASRRNLPGETQYF. This chain links TRBV28 with TRBJ2-5; D not resolved. V lost 6 bases and J lost 4, with 15 bases in between. The CDR3 is made up of 14 amino acids. Germline assignment: CDR1 MDHEN and CDR2 SYDVKM.

The chain links TRBV10-3 to TRBJ2-3, with D uncertain. The germline CDR1 and CDR2 sequences are ENHRY and SYGVKD. This CDR3 contains 14 residues. The V gene lost 4 bases and the J gene lost 4 bases, with 12 bases spanning the gap. CDR3 sequence (DNA): TGTGCCATCAGTGGGTCGAGGTTGGCAGATACGCAGTATTTT. It translates to CAISGSRLADTQYF.

The chain carries TRBV6-2 or TRBV6-3 and TRBJ1-5; TRBD1 might be the D (6 bases). The germline V gene has CDR1 MNHEY and CDR2 SVGEGT. V gave up 2 bases and J gave up 4 bases, with 12 bases separating them. This CDR3 contains 15 residues. CDR3 sequence: CASSYAGVRNQPQHF. Here the CDR3 DNA reads TGTGCCAGCAGTTACGCAGGGGTTCGGAATCAGCCCCAGCATTTT.

This chain links TRBV4-3 with TRBJ2-1, with D tentatively TRBD2 (6 bases). Trimming removed 2 bases from V and 12 bases from J, with 23 bases in between. CDR1 and CDR2 from the germline V gene are LGHNA and YSLEER. The CDR3 loop spans 16 amino acids. Here the CDR3 reads CASSQFLRAEGSGQFF. The CDR3 DNA reads TGCGCCAGCAGCCAATTCTTACGAGCGGAGGGTTCGGGGCAGTTCTTC.

There are a few counts of this clonotype. The rearrangement uses TRBV29-1 and TRBJ2-2; TRBD2 matches at 9 bases. This CDR3 contains 15 residues. The V and J ends lost 4 bases and 7 bases, in that order; junction bases with no gene match: 10. The germline V gene encodes CDR1 SQVTM and CDR2 ANQGSEA. CDR3 in DNA: TGCAGCGTTGGGTCTAGCGGGACGGACCGCGGGGAGCTGTTTTTT. Encoded protein: CSVGSSGTDRGELFF.

The chain is built from TRBV5-1 and TRBJ2-5; D not certain. Trimming took 0 bases from V and 1 from J, leaving 7 bases between them. This CDR3 comprises 14 residues. The germline gives CDR1 SGHRS, CDR2 YFSETQ. The CDR3 sequence: CASSLVIGQETQYF. DNA of the CDR3: TGCGCCAGCAGCTTGGTTATAGGCCAAGAGACCCAGTACTTC.

The rearrangement links TRBV7-2 to TRBJ2-3; D unclear. V lost 7 bases, J lost 5 bases, and 22 bases lay in between. The CDR3 runs 16 residues. Germline CDR1 SGHTA, CDR2 FQGNSA. CDR3 DNA sequence: TGTGCCAGCACCCTACCCTTGAGTTTAGCACAAGATACGCAGTATTTT. Translation: CASTLPLSLAQDTQYF.

This clonotype was detected a few times. CDR3 nucleotides: TGCAGTGCTAGATTTCCTAAGGCAGTACCGAACACTGAAGCTTTCTTT. Translating gives CSARFPKAVPNTEAFF. The chain joins TRBV20-1 to TRBJ1-1; D not resolved. V gave up 2 bases and J gave up 1 base, with 17 bases separating them. The germline V gene has CDR1 DFQATT and CDR2 SNEGSKA (reference sequence). The CDR3 sequence is 16 residues long.